The 25 T cell receptor beta chains presented below share a single source sample, sequenced in a study of OX40 agonist ivuxolimab in advanced cancers. Measured with immunoSEQ multiplex PCR; TCRdb has only the in-frame clones, and not every one. The sample holds 72,000 or so clones, 80% to 90% seen once. Sequences were derived from CD4+ or CD8+ T cells sorted from blood, sampled in a trial of the OX40 agonist ivuxolimab. The source of these receptors is an adult with an advanced solid tumor such as melanoma, head and neck, liver or kidney cancer.

V is TRBV11-3 and J is TRBJ1-5; D is unresolved. Trimming cost V 5 bases and J 7 bases, with 9 bases left between them. Germline loops: CDR1 SGHNT, CDR2 YENEEA. This CDR3 is built from 12 residues. The CDR3 DNA follows: TGTGCCAGCAGCCCTTATGGCCAGCCCCAGCATTTT. Translated, it gives CASSPYGQPQHF.

This chain links TRBV5-1 with TRBJ2-3; 11 positions agree with TRBD2. From germline, CDR1 is SGHRS and CDR2 YFSETQ. J was trimmed by 2 bases and V by 4 bases; bases with no gene match: 6. The CDR3 consists of 16 residues. CDR3 in amino acids: CASSDGTSGYTDTQYF. CDR3 sequence (DNA): TGCGCCAGCAGCGATGGGACTAGCGGATACACAGATACGCAGTATTTT.

This clone came up once. The chain recombines TRBV13 with TRBJ2-5; the match to TRBD2 covers 8 bases. With V trimmed by 5 bases and J by 1 base, 3 bases remained unmatched. Germline V gives CDR1 PRHDT, CDR2 FYEKMQ (reference sequence). The CDR3 loop spans 14 amino acids. CDR3 coding DNA: TGTGCCAGCAGCCTTAGCGGGGTCCAAGAGACCCAGTACTTC. Protein: CASSLSGVQETQYF. The whole variable domain, remainder taken from reference TRBV13 and TRBJ2-5, is AAGVIQSPRHLIKEKRETATLKCYPIPRHDTVYWYQQGPGQDPQFLISFYEKMQSDKGSIPDRFSAQQFSDYHSELNMSSLELGDSALYFCASSLSGVQETQYFGPGTRLLVL.

The rearrangement uses TRBV5-1 and TRBJ1-4, with D possibly being TRBD1 (5 bases). CDR3 length equals 14 residues. V shed 1 base and J shed 6 bases, with 10 bases lying between them. Germline CDR1 reads SGHRS; CDR2 reads YFSETQ. The CDR3 region has the DNA TGCGCCAGCAGCTTGTCAGGGATCGATGAAAAACTGTTTTTT. It encodes CASSLSGIDEKLFF. Filled out from reference TRBV5-1 and TRBJ1-4, the complete variable domain reads KAGVTQTPRYLIKTRGQQVTLSCSPISGHRSVSWYQQTPGQGLQFLFEYFSETQRNKGNFPGRFSGRQFSNSRSEMNVSTLELGDSALYLCASSLSGIDEKLFFGSGTQLSVL.

V usage is TRBV9 and J usage is TRBJ2-2, with 9 bases identical to TRBD1. CDR1 SGDLS and CDR2 YYNGEE come from the germline V gene. V lost 4 bases, J lost 4 bases, and 11 bases stayed unmatched. The CDR3 loop spans 17 amino acids. The CDR3 bases are TGTGCCAGCAGCTCTTACATCGGGACAGGGTTCACCGGGGAGCTGTTTTTT. This sequence encodes CASSSYIGTGFTGELFF.

In its sample, this clone was seen a few times. The chain links TRBV30 to TRBJ1-2, with D possibly matching TRBD1 (5 bases). The CDR3 totals 14 residues. Trimming removed 2 bases from V and 7 bases from J, with 17 bases in between. Germline V gene lookup returns CDR1 GTSNPN and CDR2 SVGIG (reference sequence). The CDR3 DNA is TGTGCCTGGAGTTCCGACTGGGGCTTCTTTGGCTACACCTTC. Residues: CAWSSDWGFFGYTF.

The chain couples TRBV5-8 to TRBJ1-2; 11 bases agree with TRBD1. Germline CDR1 SGHTS, CDR2 YDEGEE. The CDR3 spans 14 residues. V dropped 3 bases and J dropped 7; count of bases not matched to a gene: 5. CDR3 sequence (DNA): TGTGCCAGCAGCTATGGACAGGGGGCCGGTGGCTACACCTTC. The encoded protein is CASSYGQGAGGYTF.

This clone was seen just once. The V and J genes are TRBV11-2 and TRBJ2-6; 8 bases are a match to TRBD1. The CDR3 totals 16 residues. CDR1 SGHAT and CDR2 FQNNGV come from the germline V gene. The V and J ends lost 5 bases and 2 bases, in that order; junction bases with no gene match: 5. CDR3 sequence: CASSGLQGAGANVLTF. CDR3 bases: TGTGCCAGCAGCGGACTACAGGGGGCTGGGGCCAACGTCCTGACTTTC.

This clone was seen once. V gene TRBV14 combines with J gene TRBJ2-5; D may match TRBD1 or TRBD2 (5 bases each). The closer fit of TRBJ2-7 to the DNA end suggests the J call may be wrong. The CDR3 spans 15 residues. Germline assignment: CDR1 SGHDN and CDR2 FVKESK. In DNA, the CDR3 is TGTGCCAGCAGCCAAACCCTACGGGGCCCCTACGAGCAGTACTTC. As protein: CASSQTLRGPYEQYF.

This chain joins TRBV6-6 and TRBJ1-2; D possibly corresponds to TRBD1 (6 bases). From germline, CDR1 is MNHNY and CDR2 SVGAGI (reference sequence). The CDR3 extends over 15 amino acids. Trimming pared 2 bases from V and 2 bases from J, leaving 12 bases between. CDR3 nucleotides: TGTGCCAGCAGTTACCAAGGGGGAGGGAACTATGGCTACACCTTC. It specifies CASSYQGGGNYGYTF.

This chain uses TRBV5-1 with TRBJ1-2; TRBD1 might be the D (6 bases). V dropped 0 bases and J dropped 2 bases, with 11 bases sitting between them. Germline CDR1 and CDR2: SGHRS and YFSETQ. The CDR3 totals 15 residues. The CDR3 bases are TGCGCCAGCAGCTTGGGAGACAGGATCAACTATGGCTACACCTTC. Its protein is CASSLGDRINYGYTF.

The rearrangement uses TRBV2 and TRBJ1-2; a weak D match, TRBD1 (6 bases). The CDR3 length is 15 residues. Germline V CDR1 and CDR2: SNHLY, FYNNEI. With 11 bases removed from V and 5 bases from J, the gap between germline ends came to 24 bases. DNA for the CDR3: TGTGCCGGAGACGCGACAGGATATAAATCATATGGCTACACCTTC. It is translated as CAGDATGYKSYGYTF.

The rearrangement links TRBV11-1 to TRBJ1-1, with D possibly being TRBD1 (6 bases). This CDR3 spans 15 amino acids. Germline CDR1 is SGHAT and CDR2 is FQDESV (reference sequence). V was shortened by 4 bases and J by 5 bases, with 17 bases between the two germline ends. In nucleotides, the CDR3 is TGTGCCAGCAGCTCAAATGGAGTCAGGGGTACTGAAGCTTTCTTT. This sequence encodes CASSSNGVRGTEAFF.

This clone was recorded a few times. The rearrangement uses TRBV5-5 and TRBJ2-3, with 7 positions matching TRBD2. Germline loops: CDR1 SGHKS, CDR2 YYEKEE (reference sequence). The junction had 8 bases not matched to a gene; V was cut back by 2 bases and J by 2 bases. The CDR3 extends over 16 amino acids. The CDR3 loop reads CASSLLALSPTDTQYF. CDR3 DNA sequence: TGTGCCAGCAGCTTACTAGCGCTCTCCCCCACAGATACGCAGTATTTT.

The chain recombines TRBV5-6 with TRBJ2-2; 8 bases align to TRBD1. Looked up from germline, CDR1 is SGHDT and CDR2 is YYEEEE. The CDR3 consists of 15 residues. V shed 2 bases, J shed 6 bases, and the junction held 6 bases outside the gene matches. CDR3 amino acids: CASSFSDRGSGELFF. CDR3 DNA: TGTGCCAGCAGCTTTAGTGACAGGGGTTCCGGGGAGCTGTTTTTT.

This sequence joins TRBV4-1 and TRBJ2-2; D unclear. This CDR3 spans 14 amino acids. The V end lost 4 bases, the J end lost 0 bases, and 6 bases lay between the germline ends. Germline V gene lookup returns CDR1 MGHRA and CDR2 YSYEKL. CDR3 in DNA: TGCGCCAGCAGCCTAGACCCGAACACCGGGGAGCTGTTTTTT. Protein sequence: CASSLDPNTGELFF.

V is TRBV9 and J is TRBJ2-1; 7 nucleotides match TRBD1. Germline V gene data show CDR1 as SGDLS and CDR2 as YYNGEE. The CDR3 length is 17 residues. The V segment lost 4 bases and the J segment 0 bases; nucleotides outside the gene matches: 10. The CDR3 sequence is CASSLERGLSSYNEQFF. In DNA, the CDR3 is TGTGCCAGCAGCCTAGAGAGGGGGCTCTCCTCCTACAATGAGCAGTTCTTC.

This chain links TRBV4-2 with TRBJ1-2, with TRBD1 matching over 8 bases. Germline-derived CDR1 and CDR2 are LGHNA and YNFKEQ. This CDR3 spans 15 amino acids. V lost 4 bases and J lost 7; bases outside the gene matches: 11. CDR3 residues: CASSREGDRRLGYTF. CDR3 DNA: TGTGCCAGCAGCCGGGAAGGGGACAGGCGTCTTGGCTACACCTTC.

The chain recombines TRBV28 with TRBJ1-6, with no clear D. Per the germline V gene, CDR1 is MDHEN and CDR2 is SYDVKM. CDR3 length equals 14 residues. V was shortened by 4 bases and J by 5 bases, with 9 bases between the two germline ends. CDR3 coding DNA: TGTGCCAGCAGTTCCAGGAGGAATAATTCACCCCTCCACTTT. The encoded protein is CASSSRRNNSPLHF.

The table lists this clone with a few counts. The chain carries TRBV30 and TRBJ1-1; no reliable D call. Trimming stripped 0 bases from V and 6 bases from J, with 8 bases between. Looked up from germline, CDR1 is GTSNPN and CDR2 is SVGIG (reference sequence). This CDR3 is built from 12 residues. The CDR3 DNA sequence: TGTGCCTGGAGTGTCGTGTTGCCTGAAGCTTTCTTT. It codes for CAWSVVLPEAFF. The full variable domain, its missing parts supplied by reference TRBV30 and TRBJ1-1, is SQTIHQWPATLVQPVGSPLSLECTVEGTSNPNLYWYRQAAGRGLQLLFYSVGIGQISSEVPQNLSASRPQDRQFILSSKKLLLSDSGFYLCAWSVVLPEAFFGQGTRLTVV.

The chain uses TRBV27 and TRBJ1-3, with 8 bases matching TRBD1. V was clipped by 1 base and J by 2 bases; unmatched bases: 10. The germline V gene encodes CDR1 MNHEY and CDR2 SMNVEV (reference sequence). The CDR3 contains 18 residues. The CDR3 protein is CASSLYPPTGAAGNTIYF. In nucleotides, the CDR3 is TGTGCCAGCAGTTTATATCCCCCGACAGGGGCGGCTGGAAACACCATATATTTT.

V usage is TRBV9 and J usage is TRBJ2-1, with TRBD1 matching 8 bases. Germline lookup yields CDR1 SGDLS and CDR2 YYNGEE. The CDR3 runs 15 residues. With 2 bases clipped from V and 2 bases from J, the junction kept 3 bases outside the gene matches. In nucleotides, the CDR3 is TGTGCCAGCAGCGTTCGGACAGGGACCTACAATGAGCAGTTCTTC. Amino acids: CASSVRTGTYNEQFF.

The chain couples TRBV28 to TRBJ1-2; TRBD1 aligns across 9 bases. The V gene's germline CDR1 is MDHEN and CDR2 SYDVKM. Trimming cost V 4 bases and J 2 bases; bases outside gene matches: 5. The CDR3 length is 15 residues. CDR3 nucleotide sequence: TGTGCCAGCAGTTCAACAGGGGGCGCCAACTATGGCTACACCTTC. This gives the protein CASSSTGGANYGYTF.

The chain employs TRBV6-1 and TRBJ1-5, with 8 bases fitting TRBD1. This CDR3 is 17 amino acids long. V shed 1 base, J shed 0 bases, and the junction held 5 bases outside the gene matches. CDR1 is MNHNS and CDR2 is SASEGT in the germline V gene. The CDR3 DNA reads as TGTGCCAGCAGTGAAGGGGACAGGCGATATAGCAATCAGCCCCAGCATTTT. It is translated as CASSEGDRRYSNQPQHF.

This rearrangement joins TRBV7-9 to TRBJ1-2, with TRBD1 identical over 7 bases. Losses at the gene ends were 5 bases for V and 12 bases for J; bases not matched to a gene: 9. The CDR3 contains 12 residues. The germline V gene has CDR1 SEHNR and CDR2 FQNEAQ (reference sequence). The DNA of the CDR3 is TGTGCCAGCAGCATGACAGGGCCCTCTCACACCTTC. This sequence encodes CASSMTGPSHTF.